The 22 T cell receptor beta chains below all came from one sample that was sequenced in a study of Ad26.COV2.S vaccination and SARS-CoV-2 variants. The data were produced by immunoSEQ multiplex PCR, yet TCRdb's version contains in-frame clones alone and is incomplete. The table shows about 350,000 clones, with less than 90% occurring only once. The treatment here: some 20 received Ad26.COV2.S at low or high dose, single or two shots; roughly five received placebo; per-sample allocation not given. The samples date from day 63 after the first vaccine or placebo injection. This specimen consisted of peripheral blood, obtained in a trial of Ad26.COV2.S vaccine versus placebo. The receptors here all came from a person between 18 and 59 years old who received the Ad26.COV2.S COVID-19 vaccine or a placebo.

The chain is built from TRBV6-5 and TRBJ1-1, with TRBD1 identical over 9 bases. With 6 bases clipped from V and 4 bases from J, the junction kept 3 bases outside the gene matches. CDR1 MNHEY and CDR2 SVGAGI come from the germline V gene. CDR3 size: 13 residues. CDR3 nucleotides: TGTGCCAGCAGGAAACAGGGGGCCACTGAAGCTTTCTTT. This gives the protein CASRKQGATEAFF.

The chain is built from TRBV19 and TRBJ2-3; 9 bases are a match to TRBD2. The CDR3 is made up of 15 amino acids. With V trimmed by 8 bases and J by 3 bases, 9 bases remained unmatched. Germline loops: CDR1 LNHDA, CDR2 SQIVND (reference sequence). CDR3 region: CASSRTSGRTDTQYF. CDR3 sequence (DNA): TGTGCCAGTTCGCGAACTAGCGGGCGGACAGATACGCAGTATTTT.

The chain has TRBV28 and TRBJ2-1; D perhaps matches TRBD1 (6 bases). The CDR3 sequence is 15 residues long. From germline, CDR1 is MDHEN and CDR2 SYDVKM. Trimming took 3 bases from V and 4 from J, leaving 13 bases between them. CDR3 region: CASSFQGNGYNEQFF. In nucleotides, the CDR3 is TGTGCCAGCAGTTTCCAGGGGAACGGGTACAATGAGCAGTTCTTC. Supplemented by reference TRBV28 and TRBJ2-1, the full variable domain reads DVKVTQSSRYLVKRTGEKVFLECVQDMDHENMFWYRQDPGLGLRLIYFSYDVKMKEKGDIPEGYSVSREKKERFSLILESASTNQTSMYLCASSFQGNGYNEQFFGPGTRLTVL.

This clone was seen once. V gene TRBV5-1 combines with J gene TRBJ2-7; D possibly corresponds to TRBD2 (6 bases). V lost 6 bases and J lost 5, with 21 bases in between. This CDR3 spans 15 amino acids. Looked up from germline, CDR1 is SGHRS and CDR2 is YFSETQ. CDR3 bases: TGCGCCAGCACGCTGCGGGGCCACGCCTTGGACGAGCAGTACTTC. Its protein is CASTLRGHALDEQYF.

This clone was counted only a few times. This sequence joins TRBV19 and TRBJ1-1; D is undetermined. This CDR3 comprises 14 residues. Trimming pared 3 bases from V and 2 bases from J, leaving 10 bases between. Germline loops: CDR1 LNHDA, CDR2 SQIVND (reference sequence). CDR3 nucleotides: TGTGCCAGTAGTATGAGCAGAGGAAACACTGAAGCTTTCTTT. Amino acid sequence: CASSMSRGNTEAFF.

The CDR3 sequence is CASSFSSYEQYF. The CDR3 DNA is TGTGCCAGCAGTTTCAGCTCCTACGAGCAGTACTTC. V is TRBV3-1 (or the pseudogene TRBV3-2) and J is TRBJ2-7; no reliable D call. Trimming removed 6 bases from V and 0 bases from J, with 6 bases in between. Germline values: CDR1 LGHDT, CDR2 YNNKEL (reference sequence). The CDR3 is 12 residues long.

The J gene is TRBJ2-7, the V gene TRBV7-9, with D perhaps TRBD2 (6 bases). The CDR3 spans 14 residues. Looked up from germline, CDR1 is SEHNR and CDR2 is FQNEAQ (reference sequence). The V end lost 7 bases, the J end lost 0 bases, and 13 bases lay between the germline ends. In nucleotides, the CDR3 is TGTGCCAGCACCGGGGAGGCAAGCTCCTACGAGCAGTACTTC. It codes for CASTGEASSYEQYF. Full variable domain (outside the CDR3, taken from reference TRBV7-9 and TRBJ2-7): DTGVSQNPRHKITKRGQNVTFRCDPISEHNRLYWYRQTLGQGPEFLTYFQNEAQLEKSRLLSDRFSAERPKGSFSTLEIQRTEQGDSAMYLCASTGEASSYEQYFGPGTRLTVT.

J is TRBJ2-7 and V is TRBV5-1; D remains unclear. The CDR3 length is 14 residues. Germline V gene data show CDR1 as SGHRS and CDR2 as YFSETQ. The V and J ends lost 0 bases and 3 bases respectively, with 10 bases between them. This chain's CDR3 is CASSLAPINYEQYF. In DNA form, the CDR3 reads TGCGCCAGCAGCTTGGCCCCTATTAACTACGAGCAGTACTTC.

The V gene is TRBV28, the J gene TRBJ2-7; unclear D gene. The germline V gene encodes CDR1 MDHEN and CDR2 SYDVKM. This CDR3 is 14 amino acids long. V lost 8 bases and J 2 bases, leaving 16 bases between the germline ends. CDR3 loop: CASSLPSPAYEQYF. CDR3 DNA sequence: TGTGCCAGCTCCCTACCCTCACCAGCCTACGAGCAGTACTTC. Combining the CDR3 with reference TRBV28 and TRBJ2-7 gives the whole variable domain DVKVTQSSRYLVKRTGEKVFLECVQDMDHENMFWYRQDPGLGLRLIYFSYDVKMKEKGDIPEGYSVSREKKERFSLILESASTNQTSMYLCASSLPSPAYEQYFGPGTRLTVT.

V and J are TRBV19 and TRBJ1-5; D is possibly TRBD1 (6 bases). CDR3 length: 13 residues. Trimming stripped 6 bases from V and 7 bases from J, with 13 bases between. Germline lookup yields CDR1 LNHDA and CDR2 SQIVND (reference sequence). CDR3 nucleotide sequence: TGTGCCAGTAGATCGACAGGATTACAGCCCCAGCATTTT. Translation: CASRSTGLQPQHF.

This chain joins TRBV7-8 and TRBJ2-5; 11 bases line up with TRBD2. The germline V gene has CDR1 SGHVS and CDR2 FQNEAQ. The CDR3 spans 17 residues. With 3 bases clipped from V and 4 bases from J, the junction kept 10 bases outside the gene matches. CDR3 region: CASSFDRLTSGTETQYF. The CDR3 region has the DNA TGTGCCAGCAGCTTCGACCGGTTGACTAGCGGGACAGAGACCCAGTACTTC.

This clone was seen repeatedly, ten times or more. The V gene is TRBV30, the J gene TRBJ1-2; TRBD1 might be the D (6 bases). Germline V gives CDR1 GTSNPN, CDR2 SVGIG (reference sequence). Trimming removed 1 base at V and 11 bases at J, with 17 bases between. CDR3 size: 13 residues. The CDR3 here is CAWSGTALGGYTF. In DNA, the CDR3 is TGTGCCTGGAGTGGGACAGCCCTGGGCGGGTACACCTTC.

The rearrangement uses TRBV15 and TRBJ1-3, with D unclear. Trimming cost V 1 base and J 1 base, with 8 bases left between them. The CDR3 runs to 15 residues. Per the germline V gene, CDR1 is LNHNV and CDR2 is YYDKDF (reference sequence). CDR3 sequence: CATSRGALSGNTIYF. CDR3 DNA sequence: TGTGCCACCAGCAGAGGGGCCTTGTCTGGAAACACCATATATTTT.

This clone was detected a few times. V and J are TRBV4-1 and TRBJ2-7, with TRBD2 matching 13 bases. The CDR3 covers 17 residues. Unmatched junction bases numbered 8, after V lost 4 bases and J lost 2 bases. CDR1 and CDR2 (germline): MGHRA, YSYEKL. In DNA form, the CDR3 reads TGCGCCAGCAGCCCTCGGAGACTAGCGGGGGGAACCTACGAGCAGTACTTC. Translation gives CASSPRRLAGGTYEQYF.

The chain recombines TRBV29-1 with TRBJ2-3, with TRBD1 matching over 9 bases. Germline CDR1 is SQVTM and CDR2 is ANQGSEA. The CDR3 consists of 14 residues. The V and J ends lost 7 bases and 5 bases, in that order; junction bases with no gene match: 10. The CDR3 loop is CSAWTGVRRDTQYF. The CDR3 nucleotides read TGCAGCGCCTGGACAGGGGTTCGGCGAGATACGCAGTATTTT.

The chain combines TRBV5-1 with TRBJ1-4; 9 nucleotides align to TRBD1. The V gene end was trimmed by 7 bases and the J gene end by 0 bases; junction bases not matched to a gene: 10. CDR1 SGHRS and CDR2 YFSETQ come from the germline V gene. This CDR3 spans 17 amino acids. CDR3 sequence: CASRGTGRATTNEKLFF. CDR3 sequence (DNA): TGCGCCAGCCGCGGGACAGGGAGGGCCACAACTAATGAAAAACTGTTTTTT.

The chain has TRBV18 and TRBJ2-3; 8 bases map to TRBD2. The V segment lost 3 bases and the J segment 4 bases; nucleotides outside the gene matches: 6. Germline V gene sequence: CDR1 KGHSH, CDR2 LQKENI. The CDR3 has 15 amino acids. The CDR3 coding sequence is TGTGCCAGCTCACCCTACGCTAGCGGGCCAGATACGCAGTATTTT. It encodes CASSPYASGPDTQYF.

J is TRBJ2-1 and V is TRBV7-2; TRBD1 is a possible D gene (6 bases). The V end lost 1 base, the J end lost 4 bases, and 11 bases lay between the germline ends. The CDR3 has 15 amino acids. The germline V gene encodes CDR1 SGHTA and CDR2 FQGNSA. CDR3 in DNA: TGTGCCAGCAGCTTAGGTTCCGGGACATACAATGAGCAGTTCTTC. Protein: CASSLGSGTYNEQFF.

J is TRBJ2-1 and V is TRBV7-9; a weak D match, TRBD2 (5 bases). V was clipped by 5 bases and J by 7 bases, with 15 bases between them. Looked up from germline, CDR1 is SEHNR and CDR2 is FQNEAQ (reference sequence). CDR3 length equals 14 residues. The CDR3 region is CASSLTISGNEQFF. The CDR3 coding sequence is TGTGCCAGCAGCCTCACAATCTCGGGGAATGAGCAGTTCTTC.

This clone appeared once. The chain joins TRBV28 to TRBJ1-6; 8 bases are shared with TRBD1. This CDR3 is 15 amino acids long. Germline V gene sequence: CDR1 MDHEN, CDR2 SYDVKM. V lost 5 bases, J lost 10 bases, and 10 bases stayed unmatched. CDR3 in DNA: TGTGCCAGCAGTCGACAGACAGGGGTCGGGTCACCCCTCCACTTT. This encodes CASSRQTGVGSPLHF.

The gene calls are TRBV7-3 and TRBJ2-1; no definite D call. V was cut by 5 bases and J by 1 base, with 9 bases left in between. Germline CDR1 and CDR2: SGHTA and FQGTGA. The length of the CDR3 is 14 residues. DNA of the CDR3: TGTGCCAGCAGCCCCGTAGGGTCCTACAATGAGCAGTTCTTC. It is translated as CASSPVGSYNEQFF.

The sample holds one count of this clone. Mismatch with germline at one junction end may stem from a read error. J is TRBJ2-3 and V is TRBV7-7, with D unclear. The CDR3 has 15 residues. Germline assignment: CDR1 SSHAT and CDR2 FNYEAQ (reference sequence). CDR3 bases: TGTGCTAGCAGCTTAGCCCCGGCGCAAACAGATACGCAGTATTTT. Amino acids: CASSLAPAQTDTQYF.